The rows below give T cell receptor beta chains drawn from one sample of a study of shared clonotypes between healthy human individuals. The table came from immunoSEQ multiplex PCR; TCRdb's copy has only in-frame clones and leaves some out. The sample includes approximately 350,000 clones, roughly 96% of them seen just once. The specimen sequenced was memory CD8+ T cells sorted from blood. Receptor source: a man aged 25-45 years in good health. The CDR3 runs from the conserved cysteine through the conserved F or W. Fields, in order: V gene, CDR3 protein.

v_gene: TRBV6-5; CDR3aa: CASRTSGQGMYEQYF
v_gene: TRBV19; CDR3aa: CASSIRQNTEAFF
v_gene: TRBV7-3; CDR3aa: CASSRSVGYEQYF
v_gene: TRBV6-5; CDR3aa: CAGHPGTGLYEQYF
v_gene: TRBV6-1; CDR3aa: CASNLQGGVEKLFF
v_gene: TRBV27; CDR3aa: CASSLAGAGELFF
v_gene: TRBV4-1; CDR3aa: CASSRGSGQSGELFF
v_gene: TRBV6-5; CDR3aa: CASTPTSGAKNIQYF
v_gene: TRBV6-5; CDR3aa: CASRRDGVADTQYF
v_gene: TRBV5-1; CDR3aa: CASSLRGTGVGEQYF
v_gene: TRBV2; CDR3aa: CASSEGGFSTDTQYF
v_gene: TRBV30; CDR3aa: CAWSRGTSGALSSYNEQFF
v_gene: TRBV7-7; CDR3aa: CASSLGRTSLDEQFF
v_gene: TRBV28; CDR3aa: CASSFLRTGTQETQYF
v_gene: TRBV10-3; CDR3aa: CAISESLEGFNQPQHF
v_gene: TRBV19; CDR3aa: CASSTEQGRETQYF
v_gene: TRBV2; CDR3aa: CASRETSGRRETQYF
v_gene: TRBV2; CDR3aa: CASSDSPGQGPYEQYF
v_gene: TRBV5-5; CDR3aa: CASSPDIDSYNEQFF
v_gene: TRBV6-5; CDR3aa: CASSYRGQAGLYF
v_gene: TRBV4-1; CDR3aa: CASSQDHPAVGGRDKNIQYF
v_gene: TRBV10-3; CDR3aa: CAISETTTNEKLFF
v_gene: TRBV30; CDR3aa: CAWGFGTADFEQYF
v_gene: TRBV6-6; CDR3aa: CASIRGLITEAFF
v_gene: TRBV27; CDR3aa: CASRATSADTQYF
v_gene: TRBV7-8; CDR3aa: CASSLVLGPGGRETQYF
v_gene: TRBV4-1; CDR3aa: CASSQDLGTSDYNEQFF
v_gene: TRBV25-1; CDR3aa: CASSALTPGQHTEAFF
v_gene: TRBV5-5; CDR3aa: CASSRDTNSGANVLTF
v_gene: TRBV18; CDR3aa: CASSPGWQGAYEQYF
v_gene: TRBV4-2; CDR3aa: CASSVQTSGQETQYF
v_gene: TRBV21-1; CDR3aa: CASSRTVNF
v_gene: TRBV5-6; CDR3aa: CASSTGNYGYTF